These T cell receptor beta chains were read from a single sample in a study of PD-1 blockade in classical Hodgkin lymphoma. TCRdb's table, derived via immunoSEQ multiplex PCR, lists solely in-frame clones and lacks some. In the table there are tens of thousands of clones, 65% to 90% of which are singletons. The material sequenced was peripheral blood mononuclear cells (PBMCs), taken at baseline. The receptors originated from a human donor with classical Hodgkin lymphoma. Both conserved end residues are part of each CDR3. Each record gives: clone size, J gene, V gene, D gene, CDR3 protein, CDR3 DNA. A D gene is named only where the DNA matches it firmly. Clone size is given for some rows only: seen once, a few or many times, or a class if the clone is expanded.

- | TRBJ1-1 | TRBV29-1 | - | CSVVVIGRLVAFF | TGCAGCGTTGTTGTTATCGGGCGGTTAGTAGCTTTCTTT
- | TRBJ1-5 | TRBV19 | - | CASSSVTPTSNQPQHF | TGTGCCAGTAGTTCGGTGACTCCGACTAGCAATCAGCCCCAGCATTTT
- | TRBJ1-3 | TRBV6-4 | TRBD1 | CASSPDRGNTIYF | TGTGCCAGCAGTCCGGACAGGGGCAACACCATATATTTT
- | TRBJ1-2 | TRBV30 | TRBD1 | CAWINRGGNYGYTF | TGTGCCTGGATTAACAGGGGGGGGAACTATGGCTACACCTTC
- | TRBJ2-2 | TRBV10-3 | - | CAISEARNTGELFF | TGTGCCATCAGTGAGGCCAGGAACACCGGGGAGCTGTTTTTT
- | TRBJ2-4 | TRBV7-9 | - | CASIPRGADIQYF | TGTGCCAGCATCCCAAGGGGTGCGGACATTCAGTACTTC
- | TRBJ1-2 | TRBV2 | - | CASSEDSRDYGYTF | TGTGCCAGCAGTGAAGACTCAAGAGACTATGGCTACACCTTC
- | TRBJ1-5 | TRBV18 | - | CASSPPGGSDQPQHF | TGTGCCAGCTCACCACCAGGCGGTAGCGATCAGCCCCAGCATTTT
- | TRBJ1-1 | TRBV5-5 | - | CASSLEGNTEAFF | TGTGCCAGCAGCTTGGAAGGTAACACTGAAGCTTTCTTT
- | TRBJ1-2 | TRBV6-1 | TRBD1 | CASSDVQGSGYTF | TGTGCCAGCAGTGACGTACAGGGGAGCGGCTACACCTTC
- | TRBJ1-5 | TRBV5-1 | - | CASSQGPGNQPQHF | TGCGCCAGCAGCCAGGGGCCGGGCAATCAGCCCCAGCATTTT
- | TRBJ1-4 | TRBV5-1 | - | CASSLEEGGRFNEKLFF | TGCGCCAGCAGCTTGGAAGAGGGGGGGAGGTTCAATGAAAAACTGTTTTTT
- | TRBJ2-1 | TRBV9 | TRBD1 | CASSGTGTAYNEQFF | TGTGCCAGCAGCGGGACCGGGACAGCCTACAATGAGCAGTTCTTC
few | TRBJ1-2 | TRBV25-1 | - | CASLDSTPYGYTF | TGTGCCAGCCTGGACAGTACCCCCTATGGCTACACCTTC
- | TRBJ1-1 | TRBV6-6 | - | CASSLYTEAFF | TGTGCCAGCAGTCTCTACACTGAAGCTTTCTTT
- | TRBJ2-7 | TRBV6-6 | - | CASSYLLSAEYEQYF | TGTGCCAGCAGTTACCTTTTGTCAGCGGAGTACGAGCAGTACTTC
once | TRBJ1-2 | TRBV19 | TRBD1 | CASSIESQGAGGYTF | TGTGCCAGTAGTATAGAGTCGCAGGGGGCAGGTGGCTACACCTTC
- | TRBJ1-2 | TRBV30 | - | CAWSVRQVSGYTF | TGTGCCTGGAGTGTCCGACAGGTGTCCGGCTACACCTTC
- | TRBJ1-5 | TRBV7-9 | - | CASSLGRGGNQPQHF | TGTGCCAGCAGCTTAGGGCGGGGAGGGAATCAGCCCCAGCATTTT
- | TRBJ2-1 | TRBV5-1 | - | CASSTQSLGGEQFF | TGCGCCAGCAGCACACAGTCCCTCGGAGGTGAGCAGTTCTTC
- | TRBJ2-3 | TRBV9 | TRBD2 | CASSETTSESTDTQYF | TGTGCCAGCAGCGAAACGACTAGCGAGAGCACAGATACGCAGTATTTT
- | TRBJ1-2 | TRBV29-1 | - | CSVEENYGYTF | TGCAGCGTTGAAGAAAACTATGGCTACACCTTC
- | TRBJ2-1 | TRBV28 | TRBD2 | CASSSTGTSGGLIQFF | TGTGCCAGCAGTTCCACCGGGACTAGCGGGGGGCTGATCCAGTTCTTC
- | TRBJ2-2 | TRBV29-1 | TRBD1 | CSVRGTGLFNTGELFF | TGCAGCGTCAGGGGGACAGGGCTCTTCAACACCGGGGAGCTGTTTTTT
- | TRBJ2-3 | TRBV7-2 | TRBD2 | CASSAGLATDTQYF | TGTGCCAGCAGCGCCGGACTAGCCACAGATACGCAGTATTTT
- | TRBJ1-5 | TRBV6-1 | - | CASVNRVGSQPQHF | TGTGCCAGCGTTAACAGGGTCGGGAGTCAGCCCCAGCATTTT
- | TRBJ1-6 | TRBV5-3 | TRBD1 | CARSLGQGRSPLHF | TGTGCCAGAAGCTTGGGACAGGGGAGGTCACCCCTCCACTTT
- | TRBJ1-2 | TRBV6-5 | - | CASRQGLSYGYTF | TGTGCCAGCAGACAGGGCTTAAGCTATGGCTACACCTTC
- | TRBJ1-2 | TRBV7-2 | TRBD1 | CASSSTDRGRDGYTF | TGTGCCAGCAGCTCAACTGACAGGGGGCGCGATGGCTACACCTTC
few | TRBJ1-1 | TRBV2 | - | CASSEQFNTEAFF | TGTGCCAGCAGTGAACAGTTTAACACTGAAGCTTTCTTT
- | TRBJ2-3 | TRBV18 | - | CASSPEVNTDTQYF | TGTGCCAGCTCACCGGAAGTAAACACAGATACGCAGTATTTT